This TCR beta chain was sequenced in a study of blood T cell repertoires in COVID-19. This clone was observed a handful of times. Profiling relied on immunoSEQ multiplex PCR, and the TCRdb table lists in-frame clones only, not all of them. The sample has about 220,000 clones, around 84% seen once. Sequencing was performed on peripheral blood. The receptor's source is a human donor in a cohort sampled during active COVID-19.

CDR3 region: CASSSGDPLSTDTQYF. For the CDR3, the DNA is TGTGCCAGCAGTTCAGGCGACCCCCTATCCACAGATACGCAGTATTTT. V usage is TRBV6-5 and J usage is TRBJ2-3; D uncertain. The CDR3 extends over 16 amino acids. Germline values: CDR1 MNHEY, CDR2 SVGAGI. Trimming took off 4 bases at V and 2 bases at J, with 16 bases between the two ends.